This TCR beta chain was observed in a study of radiotherapy plus CTLA-4 blockade in lung cancer. Study-wide context: Disease control reached under 35%, with objective responses in roughly 19%.

Study-level points and caveats: TCR clones from tumors expanded in blood after radiotherapy plus ipilimumab. Response, reportedly, was best predicted by interferon-beta along with early blood T cell clone dynamics.

This clone came up once. Its antigen is undetermined. Data came from immunoSEQ multiplex PCR; TCRdb stores just in-frame clones and leaves some out. Among 62,000 or so clones listed, around 80% were seen once. The junction had 3 bases not matched to a gene; V was cut back by 4 bases and J by 3 bases. The germline CDR1 and CDR2 sequences are SEHNR and FQNEAQ (reference sequence). This CDR3 is 14 amino acids long. Alongside CTLA-4 blockade with ipilimumab, patients with chemo-refractory metastatic non-small-cell lung cancer received focal radiation. The receptor was isolated from a human donor with non-small cell lung cancer who had a complete response to radiotherapy plus ipilimumab. The sample here was peripheral blood, taken from a patient treated with radiotherapy plus ipilimumab. The chain recombines TRBV7-9 with TRBJ1-1; TRBD1 matches 9 bases. CDR3 nucleotide sequence: TGTGCCAGCAGCTCACAGGGGGCCTACACTGAAGCTTTCTTT. This translates into CASSSQGAYTEAFF.